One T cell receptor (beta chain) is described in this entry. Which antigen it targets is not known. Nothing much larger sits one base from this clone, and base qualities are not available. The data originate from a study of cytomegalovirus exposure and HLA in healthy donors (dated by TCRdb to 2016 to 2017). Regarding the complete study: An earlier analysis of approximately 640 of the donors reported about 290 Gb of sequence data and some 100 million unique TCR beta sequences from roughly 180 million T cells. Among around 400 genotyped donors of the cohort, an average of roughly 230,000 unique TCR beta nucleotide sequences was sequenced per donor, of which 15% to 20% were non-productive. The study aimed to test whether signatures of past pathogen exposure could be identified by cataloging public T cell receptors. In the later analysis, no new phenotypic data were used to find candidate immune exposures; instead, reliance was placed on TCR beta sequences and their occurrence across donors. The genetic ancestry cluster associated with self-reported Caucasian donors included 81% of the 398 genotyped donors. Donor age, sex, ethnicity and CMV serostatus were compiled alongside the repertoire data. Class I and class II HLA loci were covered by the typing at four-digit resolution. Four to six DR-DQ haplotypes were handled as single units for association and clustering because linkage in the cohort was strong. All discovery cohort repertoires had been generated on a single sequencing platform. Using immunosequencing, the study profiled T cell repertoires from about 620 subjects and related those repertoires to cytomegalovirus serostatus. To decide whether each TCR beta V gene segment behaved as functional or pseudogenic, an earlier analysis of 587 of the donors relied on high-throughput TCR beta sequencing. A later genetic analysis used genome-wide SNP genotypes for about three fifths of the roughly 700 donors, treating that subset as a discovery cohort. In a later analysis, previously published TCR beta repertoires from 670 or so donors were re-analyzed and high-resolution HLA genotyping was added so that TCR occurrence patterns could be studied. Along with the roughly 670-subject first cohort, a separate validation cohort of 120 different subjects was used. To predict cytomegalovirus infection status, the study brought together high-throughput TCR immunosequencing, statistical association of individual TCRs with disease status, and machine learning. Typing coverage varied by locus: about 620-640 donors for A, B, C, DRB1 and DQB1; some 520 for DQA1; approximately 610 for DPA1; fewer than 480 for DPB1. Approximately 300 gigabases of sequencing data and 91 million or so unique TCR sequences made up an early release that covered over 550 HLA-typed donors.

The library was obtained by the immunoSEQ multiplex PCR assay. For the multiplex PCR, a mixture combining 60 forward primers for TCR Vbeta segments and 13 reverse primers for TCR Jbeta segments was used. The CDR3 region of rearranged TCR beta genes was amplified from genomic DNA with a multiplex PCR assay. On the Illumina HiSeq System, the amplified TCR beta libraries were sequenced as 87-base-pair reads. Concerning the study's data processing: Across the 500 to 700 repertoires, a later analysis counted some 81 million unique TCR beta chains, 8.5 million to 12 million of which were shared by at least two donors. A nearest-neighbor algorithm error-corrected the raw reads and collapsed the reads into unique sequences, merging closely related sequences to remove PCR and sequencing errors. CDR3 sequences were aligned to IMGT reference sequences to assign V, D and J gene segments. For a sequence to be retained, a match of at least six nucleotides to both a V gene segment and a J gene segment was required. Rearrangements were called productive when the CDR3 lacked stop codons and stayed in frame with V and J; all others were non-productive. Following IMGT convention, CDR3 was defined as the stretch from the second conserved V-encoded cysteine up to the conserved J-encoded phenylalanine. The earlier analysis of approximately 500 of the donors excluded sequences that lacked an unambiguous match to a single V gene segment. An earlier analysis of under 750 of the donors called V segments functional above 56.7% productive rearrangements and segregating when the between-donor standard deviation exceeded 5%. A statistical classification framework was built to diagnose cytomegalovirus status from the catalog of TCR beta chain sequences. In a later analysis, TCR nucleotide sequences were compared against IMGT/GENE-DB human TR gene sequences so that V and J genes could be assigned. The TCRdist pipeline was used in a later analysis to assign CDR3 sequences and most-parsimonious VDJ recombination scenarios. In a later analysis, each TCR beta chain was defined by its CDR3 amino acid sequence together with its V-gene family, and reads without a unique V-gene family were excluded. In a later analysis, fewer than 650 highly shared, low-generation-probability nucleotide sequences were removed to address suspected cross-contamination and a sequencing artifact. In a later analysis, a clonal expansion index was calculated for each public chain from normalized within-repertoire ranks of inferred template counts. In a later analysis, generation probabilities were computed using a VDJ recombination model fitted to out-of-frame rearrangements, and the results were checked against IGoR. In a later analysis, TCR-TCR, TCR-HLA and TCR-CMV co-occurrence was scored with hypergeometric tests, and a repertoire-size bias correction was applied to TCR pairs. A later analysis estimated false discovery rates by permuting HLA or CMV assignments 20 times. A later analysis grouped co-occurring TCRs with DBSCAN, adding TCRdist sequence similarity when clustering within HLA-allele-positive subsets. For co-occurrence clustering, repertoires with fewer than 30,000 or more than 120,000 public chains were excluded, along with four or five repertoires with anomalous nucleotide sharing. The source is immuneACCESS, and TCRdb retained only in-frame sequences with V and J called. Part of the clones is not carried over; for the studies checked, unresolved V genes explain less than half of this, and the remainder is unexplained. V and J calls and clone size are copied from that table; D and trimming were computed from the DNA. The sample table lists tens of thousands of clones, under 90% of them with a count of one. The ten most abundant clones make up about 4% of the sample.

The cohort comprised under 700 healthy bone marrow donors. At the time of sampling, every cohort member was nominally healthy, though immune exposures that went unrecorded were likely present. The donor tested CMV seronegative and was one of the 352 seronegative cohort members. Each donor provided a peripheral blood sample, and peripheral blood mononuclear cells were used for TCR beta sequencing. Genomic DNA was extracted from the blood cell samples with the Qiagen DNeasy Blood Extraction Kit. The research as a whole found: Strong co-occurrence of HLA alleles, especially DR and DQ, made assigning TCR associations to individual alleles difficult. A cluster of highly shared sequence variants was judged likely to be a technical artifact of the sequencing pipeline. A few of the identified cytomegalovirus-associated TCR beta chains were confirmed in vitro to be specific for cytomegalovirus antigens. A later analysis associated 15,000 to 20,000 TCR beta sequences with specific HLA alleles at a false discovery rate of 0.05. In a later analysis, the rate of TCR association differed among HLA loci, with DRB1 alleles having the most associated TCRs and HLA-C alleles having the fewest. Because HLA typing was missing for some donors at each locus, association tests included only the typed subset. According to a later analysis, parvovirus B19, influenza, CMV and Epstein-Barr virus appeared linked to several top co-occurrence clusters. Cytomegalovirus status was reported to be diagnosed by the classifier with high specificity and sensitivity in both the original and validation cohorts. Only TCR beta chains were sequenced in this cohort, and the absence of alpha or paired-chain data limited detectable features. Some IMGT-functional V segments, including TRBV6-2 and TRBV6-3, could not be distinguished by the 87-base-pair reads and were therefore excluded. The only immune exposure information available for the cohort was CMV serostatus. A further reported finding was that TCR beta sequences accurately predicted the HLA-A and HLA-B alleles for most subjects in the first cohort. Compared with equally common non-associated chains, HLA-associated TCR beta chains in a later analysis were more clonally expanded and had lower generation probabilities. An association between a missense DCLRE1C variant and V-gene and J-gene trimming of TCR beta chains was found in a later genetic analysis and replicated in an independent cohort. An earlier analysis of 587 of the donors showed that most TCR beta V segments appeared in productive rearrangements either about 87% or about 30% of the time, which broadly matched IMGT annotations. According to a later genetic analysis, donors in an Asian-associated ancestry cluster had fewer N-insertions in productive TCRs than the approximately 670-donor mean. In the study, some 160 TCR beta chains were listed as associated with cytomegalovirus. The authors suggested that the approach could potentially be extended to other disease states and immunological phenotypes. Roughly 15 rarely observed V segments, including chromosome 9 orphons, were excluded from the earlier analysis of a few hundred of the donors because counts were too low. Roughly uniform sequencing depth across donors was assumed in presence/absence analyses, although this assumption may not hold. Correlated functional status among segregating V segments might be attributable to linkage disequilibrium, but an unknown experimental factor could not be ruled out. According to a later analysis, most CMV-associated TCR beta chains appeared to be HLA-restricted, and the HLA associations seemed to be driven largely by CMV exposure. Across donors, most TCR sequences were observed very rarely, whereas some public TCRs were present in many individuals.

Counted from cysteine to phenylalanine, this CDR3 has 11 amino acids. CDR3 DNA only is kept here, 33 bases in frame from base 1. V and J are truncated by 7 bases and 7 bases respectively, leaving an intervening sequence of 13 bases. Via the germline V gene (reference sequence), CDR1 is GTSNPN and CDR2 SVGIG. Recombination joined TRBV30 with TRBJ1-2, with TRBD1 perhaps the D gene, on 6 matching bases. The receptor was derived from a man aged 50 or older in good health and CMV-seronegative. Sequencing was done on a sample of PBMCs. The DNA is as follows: TGTGCCTATCGGGGGGGCCGTGGCTACACCTTC. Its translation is CAYRGGRGYTF.